One and the same sample provided the 25 T cell receptor beta chains below, sequenced in a study of cytomegalovirus exposure and HLA in healthy donors. 13 Jbeta primers and 60 Vbeta primers were used for the PCR. This table comes from immunoSEQ multiplex PCR, and its TCRdb copy is limited to in-frame clones, with some not included. Recorded for this sample: some 140,000 clones. The specimen was PBMCs. The receptors come from a woman aged 60 to 75 in good health and CMV-seronegative.

The chain carries TRBV18 and TRBJ1-4; 9 positions agree with TRBD1. With V trimmed by 8 bases and J by 7 bases, 11 bases remained unmatched. Germline values: CDR1 KGHSH, CDR2 LQKENI. CDR3 length equals 15 residues. The CDR3, as DNA: TGTGCCAGCACCACGCAACAGGGGGCGTCTGAAAAACTGTTTTTT. Translating it yields CASTTQQGASEKLFF.

The chain is built from TRBV5-1 and TRBJ2-1; TRBD1 might be the D (6 bases). Trimming took 6 bases from V and 0 from J, leaving 16 bases between them. The germline V gene encodes CDR1 SGHRS and CDR2 YFSETQ. The CDR3 has 16 amino acids. In DNA, the CDR3 is TGCGCCAGCAACTCCGGACAGCCGAGCTCCTACAATGAGCAGTTCTTC. Translation gives CASNSGQPSSYNEQFF. The whole variable domain, remainder taken from reference TRBV5-1 and TRBJ2-1, is KAGVTQTPRYLIKTRGQQVTLSCSPISGHRSVSWYQQTPGQGLQFLFEYFSETQRNKGNFPGRFSGRQFSNSRSEMNVSTLELGDSALYLCASNSGQPSSYNEQFFGPGTRLTVL.

The chain joins TRBV15 to TRBJ2-5, with D maybe TRBD1 (8 bases). The CDR3 is 19 residues long. Germline-derived CDR1 and CDR2 are LNHNV and YYDKDF (reference sequence). The V end lost 0 bases, the J end lost 0 bases, and 20 bases lay between the germline ends. CDR3 in amino acids: CATSRDGREGDRNQETQYF. CDR3 DNA: TGTGCCACCAGCAGAGATGGGAGGGAGGGGGACAGGAACCAAGAGACCCAGTACTTC.

CDR3 coding DNA: TGCGCCAGCAGCGCTACACAGGGACGGGAGACCCAGTACTTC. It encodes CASSATQGRETQYF. V gene TRBV5-1 combines with J gene TRBJ2-5; weak D call: TRBD1 (6 bases). Trimming took off 4 bases at V and 5 bases at J, with 15 bases between the two ends. The germline CDR1 and CDR2 sequences are SGHRS and YFSETQ. CDR3 length equals 14 residues.

The chain is built from TRBV7-9 and TRBJ2-1; 7 bases are shared with TRBD1. There are 14 residues in the CDR3. Per germline, CDR1 SEHNR and CDR2 FQNEAQ (reference sequence). With V trimmed by 4 bases and J by 6 bases, 6 bases remained unmatched. CDR3 nucleotide sequence: TGTGCCAGCAGCTCAACGACAGGGTCCAATGAGCAGTTCTTC. It specifies CASSSTTGSNEQFF.

V is TRBV28 and J is TRBJ2-7, with 8 bases that match TRBD1. Germline assignment: CDR1 MDHEN and CDR2 SYDVKM. The CDR3 has 14 residues. Losses at the gene ends were 6 bases for V and 4 bases for J; bases not matched to a gene: 8. CDR3 DNA sequence: TGTGCCAGCAGACCCCGGACAGGGCCATACGAGCAGTACTTC. Its translation: CASRPRTGPYEQYF.

V gene TRBV7-3 combines with J gene TRBJ2-7; 11 bases map to TRBD2. Trimming removed 5 bases from V and 2 bases from J; junction bases left unmatched: 5. The CDR3 loop spans 15 amino acids. The V gene's germline CDR1 is SGHTA and CDR2 FQGTGA. The CDR3 loop is CASSPGTSGPYEQYF. In DNA, the CDR3 is TGTGCCAGCAGCCCCGGGACTAGCGGCCCCTACGAGCAGTACTTC.

The chain combines TRBV28 with TRBJ2-3, with D possibly TRBD1 on 5 matching bases. This CDR3 spans 16 amino acids. Per the germline V gene, CDR1 is MDHEN and CDR2 is SYDVKM. V was clipped by 2 bases and J by 3 bases, with 15 bases between them. The CDR3 region has the DNA TGTGCCAGCAGTTTAGGGGCTAGTCGCCCGACAGATACGCAGTATTTT. Its translation: CASSLGASRPTDTQYF.

The chain recombines TRBV7-2 with TRBJ2-5, with 11 bases lining up with TRBD2. CDR3 length: 14 residues. Per germline, CDR1 SGHTA and CDR2 FQGNSA. The V and J ends lost 1 base and 5 bases, in that order; junction bases with no gene match: 0. CDR3: CASSLGTSGETQYF. CDR3 DNA sequence: TGTGCCAGCAGCTTAGGGACTAGCGGGGAGACCCAGTACTTC.

This rearrangement joins TRBV7-3 to TRBJ1-2, with unresolved D. The CDR3 covers 13 residues. Trimming removed 5 bases at V and 3 bases at J, with 10 bases between. Germline V gives CDR1 SGHTA, CDR2 FQGTGA. CDR3 region: CASSKTQDYGYTF. CDR3 nucleotide sequence: TGTGCCAGCAGCAAAACCCAGGACTATGGCTACACCTTC.

The V call is TRBV27, the J call TRBJ1-5; 7 bases are a match to TRBD1. V lost 6 bases to trimming and J lost 2 bases; unmatched junction nucleotides: 4. This CDR3 has 14 residues. Per the germline V gene, CDR1 is MNHEY and CDR2 is SMNVEV (reference sequence). The CDR3 DNA sequence: TGTGCCAGCAGCCCGGACAGGCGCAATCAGCCCCAGCATTTT. This sequence encodes CASSPDRRNQPQHF.

This chain links TRBV4-2 with TRBJ2-5; TRBD1 is a possible D gene (6 bases). Germline CDR1 is LGHNA and CDR2 is YNFKEQ. Trimming stripped 4 bases from V and 1 base from J, with 13 bases between. The CDR3 runs 15 residues. The CDR3: CASSRDVGAQETQYF. DNA for the CDR3: TGTGCCAGCAGCCGGGACGTGGGGGCCCAAGAGACCCAGTACTTC.

The rearrangement uses TRBV7-6 and TRBJ2-5, with 10 bases matching TRBD2. Germline V lookup: CDR1 SGHVS, CDR2 FNYEAQ. With V trimmed by 5 bases and J by 5 bases, 8 bases remained unmatched. This CDR3 has 15 amino acids. The CDR3 region is CASSIRTSGVETQYF. The CDR3 bases are TGTGCCAGCAGCATACGGACTAGCGGAGTTGAGACCCAGTACTTC.

V and J are TRBV29-1 and TRBJ1-3; D gene uncertain. The CDR3 runs to 13 residues. V was pared by 1 base and J by 9 bases, with 13 bases between. The germline V gene has CDR1 SQVTM and CDR2 ANQGSEA. The CDR3: CSVEVSGGGTIYF. In DNA, the CDR3 is TGCAGCGTTGAAGTAAGCGGCGGAGGCACCATATATTTT.

J is TRBJ1-2 and V is TRBV5-1; 10 bases agree with TRBD1. This CDR3 has 18 residues. V was clipped by 2 bases and J by 1 base; unmatched bases: 11. The germline V gene encodes CDR1 SGHRS and CDR2 YFSETQ. CDR3 sequence: CASSFNRDRGPLNYGYTF. The CDR3 region has the DNA TGCGCCAGCAGCTTTAACCGGGACAGGGGACCTCTTAACTATGGCTACACCTTC.

This chain links TRBV25-1 with TRBJ1-1, with 8 positions matching TRBD1. The germline V gene has CDR1 MGHDK and CDR2 SYGVNS. The CDR3 loop spans 15 amino acids. V was clipped by 1 base and J by 3 bases; unmatched bases: 4. CDR3 DNA sequence: TGTGCCAGCAGTGAATCGAGGACAGGGTACACTGAAGCTTTCTTT. The encoded protein is CASSESRTGYTEAFF.

As regards this clone: Sequence at one end of the junction differs from germline and may be a read error. This rearrangement joins TRBV5-1 to TRBJ2-1; 7 nucleotides match TRBD2. This CDR3 has 13 residues. Germline V CDR1 and CDR2: SGHRS, YFSETQ. CDR3 loop: CASRLGGDNEQFF. The CDR3 DNA reads as TGCGCCAGCAGATTGGGGGGGGATAATGAGCAGTTCTTC.

The chain couples TRBV19 to TRBJ1-1; 11 positions match TRBD1. Germline CDR1 and CDR2: LNHDA and SQIVND (reference sequence). With V trimmed by 6 bases and J by 3 bases, 3 bases remained unmatched. The CDR3 has 14 residues. The CDR3 DNA is TGTGCCAGTAGAACGGACAGGGGGCACACTGAAGCTTTCTTT. It specifies CASRTDRGHTEAFF.

The chain links TRBV27 to TRBJ2-1; 13 bases agree with TRBD2. J was trimmed by 5 bases and V by 5 bases; bases with no gene match: 3. Looked up from germline, CDR1 is MNHEY and CDR2 is SMNVEV (reference sequence). The CDR3 is 15 residues long. CDR3 amino acids: CASSTGLAGHNEQFF. CDR3 in DNA: TGTGCCAGCAGTACGGGACTAGCGGGGCACAATGAGCAGTTCTTC.

CDR3 amino acids: CASSIKGGPNTGELFF. The CDR3 region has the DNA TGTGCCAGTAGTATAAAGGGCGGGCCGAACACCGGGGAGCTGTTTTTT. The rearrangement links TRBV19 to TRBJ2-2; perhaps TRBD2 as D (5 bases). CDR3 length equals 16 residues. V lost 2 bases, J lost 0 bases, and 10 bases lay in between. Germline loops: CDR1 LNHDA, CDR2 SQIVND (reference sequence).

With respect to this clone: One end of the junction does not line up with germline, which may come from a read error. The rearrangement links TRBV4-2 to TRBJ2-7, with a weak D call TRBD2 (6 bases). The CDR3 runs to 14 residues. Germline values: CDR1 LGHNA, CDR2 YNFKEQ. In DNA, the CDR3 is TGTGCCAGCAGCCAAGAGGGACTCTCCAACGAGCAGTACTTC. As protein: CASSQEGLSNEQYF.

The chain links TRBV18 to TRBJ1-3, with D possibly being TRBD1 (6 bases). The CDR3 has 17 amino acids. Germline lookup yields CDR1 KGHSH and CDR2 LQKENI. Trimming pared 3 bases from V and 2 bases from J, leaving 17 bases between. CDR3 nucleotides: TGTGCCAGCTCACCGTATTCACAGGGTTCGACTGGAAACACCATATATTTT. The encoded protein is CASSPYSQGSTGNTIYF. Supplemented by reference TRBV18 and TRBJ1-3, the full variable domain reads NAGVMQNPRHLVRRRGQEARLRCSPMKGHSHVYWYRQLPEEGLKFMVYLQKENIIDESGMPKERFSAEFPKEGPSILRIQQVVRGDSAAYFCASSPYSQGSTGNTIYFGEGSWLTVV.

This chain connects TRBV7-9 to TRBJ2-4; 10 bases align to TRBD1. CDR1 and CDR2 from the germline V gene are SEHNR and FQNEAQ (reference sequence). This CDR3 has 14 amino acids. The V gene end was trimmed by 3 bases and the J gene end by 4 bases; junction bases not matched to a gene: 0. The CDR3 coding sequence is TGTGCCAGCAGCTTGGGACAGGGGAAAAACATTCAGTACTTC. Protein product: CASSLGQGKNIQYF. Using reference TRBV7-9 and TRBJ2-4 for the parts outside the CDR3, the full variable domain is DTGVSQNPRHKITKRGQNVTFRCDPISEHNRLYWYRQTLGQGPEFLTYFQNEAQLEKSRLLSDRFSAERPKGSFSTLEIQRTEQGDSAMYLCASSLGQGKNIQYFGAGTRLSVL.

V gene TRBV5-1 combines with J gene TRBJ2-5; no clear D. Germline V gene lookup returns CDR1 SGHRS and CDR2 YFSETQ. The CDR3 totals 13 residues. With 7 bases removed from V and 5 bases from J, the gap between germline ends came to 15 bases. The CDR3 protein is CASLGQYTETQYF. The CDR3 bases are TGCGCCAGCCTTGGGCAGTATACGGAGACCCAGTACTTC.

V and J are TRBV9 and TRBJ2-5, with 8 positions matching TRBD1. The germline CDR1 and CDR2 sequences are SGDLS and YYNGEE. This CDR3 has 16 amino acids. The ends lost 0 bases at V and 4 bases at J; junction bases unmatched: 8. The CDR3 is CASSVAAGQGVETQYF. The CDR3 DNA follows: TGTGCCAGCAGCGTAGCTGCTGGACAGGGTGTAGAGACCCAGTACTTC.